This T cell receptor beta chain was captured in a study of Tregs in tolerant kidney transplant recipients. Unstimulated regulatory T cells (CD4+CD25+CD127-), CD4+CD25- non-regulatory cells, CD4 and CD8 cells were FACS-sorted from thawed PBMCs. Overall study findings and caveats: The most relevant donor-specific Treg TCRbeta repertoire apparently came from expansion with activated donor B cells. This study did not directly address biological reproducibility. The small number of patients limits these findings pending further validation.

Assay: immunoSEQ multiplex PCR; the TCRdb copy retains only in-frame clones and omits some. The table has about 240,000 clones, 80% to 85% seen once. As concerns this clone: The antigen is not known.

This receptor was taken from a human donor in good health. Input material: CD4+ T cells from blood.

The CDR3 nucleotides are TGTGCCACAGAGCGTGACTTGGGAACTGAAGCTTTCTTT. This encodes CATERDLGTEAFF. The chain employs TRBV25-1 and TRBJ1-1; D not resolved. CDR1 MGHDK and CDR2 SYGVNS come from the germline V gene. V was trimmed by 10 bases and J by 5 bases, leaving 17 bases between them. The CDR3 totals 13 residues.